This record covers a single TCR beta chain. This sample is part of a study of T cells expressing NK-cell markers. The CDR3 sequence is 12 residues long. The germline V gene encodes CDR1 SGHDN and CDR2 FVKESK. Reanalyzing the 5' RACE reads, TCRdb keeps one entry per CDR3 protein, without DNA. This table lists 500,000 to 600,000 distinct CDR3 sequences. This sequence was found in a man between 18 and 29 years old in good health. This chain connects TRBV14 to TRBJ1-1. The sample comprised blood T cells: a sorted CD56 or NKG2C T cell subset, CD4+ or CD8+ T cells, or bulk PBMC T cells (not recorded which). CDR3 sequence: CASSHYATEAFF.